The next 11 T cell receptor beta chains were all read from a single sample in a study of glioma-infiltrating T cells. TCR alpha and beta CDR3 regions were amplified from RNA using iRepertoire nested multiplex PCR. TCRdb analysed the multiplex PCR reads with MiXCR anew, one entry per CDR3 protein. The table lists about 400,000 distinct CDR3 sequences, about two fifths of them singletons. The material sequenced was glioma tissue, nonneoplastic brain tissue, or PBMCs (not recorded which). The receptors derive from a human donor with low-grade glioma or glioblastoma, undergoing nonglioma brain surgery, or in good health (not recorded which).

Remarks on this clonotype: A much larger clone differs by one base, so this may be a read error. The rearrangement joins TRBV27 to TRBJ1-4; 10 bases agree with TRBD1. The CDR3 is 14 amino acids. The germline V gene has CDR1 MNHEY and CDR2 SMNVEV (reference sequence). CDR3 coding DNA: TGTGTCAGCAGTTCGACAGGGGGCATAGAAAAACTGTTTTTT. Its translation: CVSSSTGGIEKLFF.

The chain combines TRBV7-2 with TRBJ2-4; D not certain. Trimming stripped 3 bases from V and 0 bases from J, with 6 bases between. Germline V CDR1 and CDR2: SGHTA, FQGNSA. This CDR3 comprises 14 residues. CDR3: CASSLALAKNIQYF. As DNA, the CDR3 is TGTGCCAGCAGCTTGGCACTAGCCAAAAACATTCAGTACTTC.

The sample holds a few counts of this clonotype. This sequence joins TRBV7-8 and TRBJ2-3; perhaps TRBD1 as D (5 bases). V lost 1 base and J lost 2, with 13 bases in between. Per germline, CDR1 SGHVS and CDR2 FQNEAQ. The CDR3 extends over 16 amino acids. The chain's CDR3 is CASSLEGIPITDTQYF. The CDR3 DNA follows: TGTGCCAGCAGCTTAGAGGGGATTCCAATCACAGATACGCAGTATTTT.

This clonotype was picked up a small number of times. The rearrangement uses TRBV5-1 and TRBJ2-5; 14 bases line up with TRBD2. V dropped 4 bases and J dropped 5; count of bases not matched to a gene: 7. Germline assignment: CDR1 SGHRS and CDR2 YFSETQ. This CDR3 spans 16 amino acids. The CDR3 protein is CASSARGLAGVETQYF. The CDR3 DNA reads as TGCGCCAGCAGCGCTAGGGGACTAGCGGGAGTTGAGACCCAGTACTTC.

This clonotype turned up a few times. The chain couples TRBV28 to TRBJ2-7; D ambiguous. CDR3 length equals 17 residues. The germline CDR1 and CDR2 sequences are MDHEN and SYDVKM. V lost 5 bases to trimming and J lost 0 bases, with 20 bases between them. CDR3 protein: CASSPPPRAYPSYEQYF. DNA of the CDR3: TGTGCCAGCAGTCCTCCACCCAGAGCCTACCCCTCCTACGAGCAGTACTTC. The whole variable domain, remainder taken from reference TRBV28 and TRBJ2-7, is DVKVTQSSRYLVKRTGEKVFLECVQDMDHENMFWYRQDPGLGLRLIYFSYDVKMKEKGDIPEGYSVSREKKERFSLILESASTNQTSMYLCASSPPPRAYPSYEQYFGPGTRLTVT.

This clonotype appeared many times. The rearrangement joins TRBV28 to TRBJ1-1; unclear D gene. CDR1 and CDR2 (germline): MDHEN, SYDVKM. V gave up 1 base and J gave up 0 bases, with 9 bases separating them. The CDR3 spans 15 residues. CDR3 nucleotide sequence: TGTGCCAGCAGTTTATATCAGCTCATGAACACTGAAGCTTTCTTT. It encodes CASSLYQLMNTEAFF. Using reference TRBV28 and TRBJ1-1 for the parts outside the CDR3, the full variable domain is DVKVTQSSRYLVKRTGEKVFLECVQDMDHENMFWYRQDPGLGLRLIYFSYDVKMKEKGDIPEGYSVSREKKERFSLILESASTNQTSMYLCASSLYQLMNTEAFFGQGTRLTVV.

The rearrangement links TRBV19 to TRBJ2-1, with TRBD1 identical over 8 bases. The CDR3 spans 15 residues. With V trimmed by 6 bases and J by 3 bases, 7 bases remained unmatched. Germline V gene sequence: CDR1 LNHDA, CDR2 SQIVND (reference sequence). The CDR3 loop reads CASSRDRSLYNEQFF. Here the CDR3 DNA reads TGTGCCAGTAGCCGGGACAGGTCCCTCTACAATGAGCAGTTCTTC.

This clonotype was observed a few times. The gene calls are TRBV7-2 and TRBJ1-4; the match to TRBD1 covers 7 bases. This CDR3 region has 15 residues. Germline CDR1 is SGHTA and CDR2 is FQGNSA. V dropped 4 bases and J dropped 4; count of bases not matched to a gene: 6. The DNA for the CDR3 is TGTGCCAGCAGCTCTCCGGGACAGTTTAATGAAAAACTGTTTTTT. Its protein is CASSSPGQFNEKLFF.

This clonotype has only a few counts. With a much larger clone just one base away, this may be a read error. The V call is TRBV6-2 or TRBV6-3, the J call TRBJ1-1; the D gene is possibly TRBD1 (6 bases). Trimming left V 5 bases short and J 4 bases short, with 11 bases between. The germline V gene encodes CDR1 MNHEY and CDR2 SVGEGT. The CDR3 has 13 amino acids. The CDR3 region is CASSGTLSTEAFF. The CDR3 DNA reads as TGTGCCAGCAGTGGGACACTGAGCACTGAAGCTTTCTTT.

The V and J genes are TRBV7-2 and TRBJ2-1; 14 positions match TRBD2. In germline, CDR1 is SGHTA, CDR2 FQGNSA. The CDR3 is 18 amino acids. V shed 5 bases, J shed 1 base, and the junction held 7 bases outside the gene matches. The CDR3 loop is CASSPGTSGRGSYNEQFF. CDR3 nucleotides: TGTGCCAGCAGCCCCGGGACTAGCGGGAGAGGGTCCTACAATGAGCAGTTCTTC. The full variable domain, completed using reference TRBV7-2 and TRBJ2-1, is GAGVSQSPSNKVTEKGKDVELRCDPISGHTALYWYRQSLGQGLEFLIYFQGNSAPDKSGLPSDRFSAERTGGSVSTLTIQRTQQEDSAVYLCASSPGTSGRGSYNEQFFGPGTRLTVL.

As concerns this clonotype: This may stem from a read error, because a much larger clone lies one nucleotide away. This sequence joins TRBV20-1 and TRBJ2-3; D unclear. Between the trimmed V and J ends, which lost 7 bases and 0 bases, there was a span of 11 bases. This CDR3 region has 13 residues. Germline V lookup: CDR1 DFQATT, CDR2 SNEGSKA (reference sequence). CDR3 amino acids: CSGPVPSTDTQYF. DNA for the CDR3: TGCAGTGGCCCGGTCCCTAGCACAGATACGCAGTATTTT.